Below are 9 T cell receptor beta chains sequenced from a single sample in a study of cytomegalovirus exposure and HLA in healthy donors. PCR used 60 Vbeta primers and 13 Jbeta primers. Repertoires were generated with immunoSEQ multiplex PCR, while TCRdb's copy carries only in-frame clones and drops some. In all, the sample yields fewer than 100,000 clones. Material: PBMCs. Receptor source: a man aged 45-60 years in good health and CMV-seronegative.

The rearrangement links TRBV28 to TRBJ2-7, with 9 bases identical to TRBD1. Trimming removed 6 bases from V and 3 bases from J; junction bases left unmatched: 6. The CDR3 is 14 residues long. Germline values: CDR1 MDHEN, CDR2 SYDVKM. In DNA, the CDR3 is TGTGCCAGCAGCAAAGGGACAGGGAACTACGAGCAGTACTTC. Translation: CASSKGTGNYEQYF.

With respect to this clone: Likely a read error: the CDR3 ends without its conserved phenylalanine or tryptophan. The V gene is TRBV29-1, the J gene TRBJ1-2; 8 bases fit TRBD1. Germline loops: CDR1 SQVTM, CDR2 ANQGSEA. V was clipped by 7 bases and J by 7 bases; unmatched bases: 8. This CDR3 spans 12 amino acids. The CDR3 region has the DNA TGCAGCGGAAGTACAGGGGGTCGTGGCTACACCCTC. This codes for CSGSTGGRGYTL.

This sequence joins TRBV5-4 and TRBJ2-3; D may be TRBD2 (5 bases). Deletions cut 2 bases from V and 4 bases from J, with 17 bases between. This CDR3 is built from 16 residues. Looked up from germline, CDR1 is SGHNT and CDR2 is YYREEE (reference sequence). CDR3 sequence reads: CASSLYKPGKADTQYF. As DNA, the CDR3 is TGTGCCAGCAGCTTATACAAACCGGGGAAAGCAGATACGCAGTATTTT.

V usage is TRBV5-1 and J usage is TRBJ1-1; no clear D. Per the germline V gene, CDR1 is SGHRS and CDR2 is YFSETQ. The CDR3 sequence is 14 residues long. Trimming took 0 bases from V and 7 from J, leaving 13 bases between them. The CDR3 is CASSLGIRTGEAFF. For the CDR3, the DNA is TGCGCCAGCAGCTTGGGAATACGAACGGGTGAAGCTTTCTTT. Full variable domain (rest looked up from reference TRBV5-1 and TRBJ1-1): KAGVTQTPRYLIKTRGQQVTLSCSPISGHRSVSWYQQTPGQGLQFLFEYFSETQRNKGNFPGRFSGRQFSNSRSEMNVSTLELGDSALYLCASSLGIRTGEAFFGQGTRLTVV.

J is TRBJ1-3 and V is TRBV9; D unresolved. From germline, CDR1 is SGDLS and CDR2 YYNGEE. The CDR3 totals 14 residues. The ends were cut back, 0 bases at V and 4 bases at J, with 8 bases in the middle. CDR3 bases: TGTGCCAGCAGCGTAGCTACGGTCGGAAACACCATATATTTT. This sequence encodes CASSVATVGNTIYF.

The chain recombines TRBV6-5 with TRBJ1-6; D gene unclear. Trimming took off 5 bases at V and 9 bases at J, with 17 bases between the two ends. The CDR3 spans 15 residues. Germline CDR1 MNHEY, CDR2 SVGAGI. The DNA of the CDR3 is TGTGCCAGCAGTCGCTCCGGAGAGGCGGGTTCACCCCTCCACTTT. It yields the protein CASSRSGEAGSPLHF.

V is TRBV15 and J is TRBJ1-6, with D possibly matching TRBD1 (6 bases). This CDR3 contains 17 residues. CDR1 and CDR2 (germline): LNHNV, YYDKDF (reference sequence). Trimming removed 0 bases at V and 9 bases at J, with 18 bases between. CDR3 sequence: CATSRDRVGTPLSPLHF. CDR3 nucleotide sequence: TGTGCCACCAGCAGAGATCGTGTGGGGACACCCCTTTCACCCCTCCACTTT.

The DNA for the CDR3 is TGTGCCAGCAGCGGACAGGGATATCAGCCCCAGCATTTT. This codes for CASSGQGYQPQHF. V and J are TRBV7-2 and TRBJ1-5; 8 bases match TRBD1. The germline V gene encodes CDR1 SGHTA and CDR2 FQGNSA. The CDR3 covers 13 residues. V gave up 5 bases and J gave up 5 bases; unmatched junction bases: 2.

The V and J genes are TRBV6-5 and TRBJ2-2, with TRBD1 identical over 8 bases. The CDR3 has 15 residues. CDR1 MNHEY and CDR2 SVGAGI come from the germline V gene. Trimming took 0 bases from V and 6 from J; bases not matched to a gene: 3. The CDR3 DNA reads as TGTGCCAGCAGTTACTCAGGCAGGGGGCCCGGGGAGCTGTTTTTT. Translation: CASSYSGRGPGELFF.